This T cell receptor (beta chain) originates from a study of T-cell memory formation after mild COVID-19. Study-level background: The TCR clusters were mostly specific to one donor. Whole-study findings and limits: In second-wave clones peaking day 37, SARS-CoV-2 specificity remained unconfirmed.

Trimming left V 3 bases short and J 6 bases short, with 14 bases between. Germline-derived CDR1 and CDR2 are LGHDT and YNNKEL (reference sequence). The CDR3 covers 15 residues. Concerning this clonotype: Its antigen is undetermined.

Constant-segment primers served in 5'RACE that generated TCR alpha and TCR beta cDNA libraries bearing sample barcodes and UMIs. TCRdb passed the 5' RACE reads through MiXCR, listing each CDR3 protein once. The table lists more than 350,000 distinct CDR3 sequences, under 25% of them singletons. This receptor was taken from an adult woman who had mild COVID-19 (a few samples of this study predate the infection). Cell type and time point are not known. Sequencing was done on a sample of PBMCs or a T cell subset sorted from them (not recorded which). V and J are TRBV3-1 and TRBJ2-2, with D perhaps given as TRBD1 or TRBD2 (5 bases each). The CDR3 DNA reads as TGTGCCAGCAGCCAGGGGGTTGGCTGGCCCGGGGAGCTGTTTTTT. Protein sequence: CASSQGVGWPGELFF.